This T cell receptor (beta chain) was recorded in a study of beta chain features in type 1 diabetes. The study's findings and limits: Shortening of TCRB CDR3s, moderate but significant, appeared in all four CD4+ subsets of Type 1 diabetes patients. VDJ junctions from patients with type 1 diabetes contained fewer insertions and more deletions.

Trimming removed 3 bases at V and 5 bases at J, with 11 bases between. Germline V gene data show CDR1 as SGHNT and CDR2 as YYREEE (reference sequence). CDR3 length equals 13 residues. Expressed TCRB transcripts were sequenced after all isolated RNA was converted to cDNA. Assay used: immunoSEQ multiplex PCR; TCRdb lists only in-frame clones, some missing. Among 100,000 to 150,000 clones, about 10% were seen once, and the ten largest hold around 0.79%. Only one heparinised blood draw was taken per donor, and its volume averaged roughly 0.12 L. This clone was seen more than once but under ten times. Its antigen is not known.

Sequenced input: central memory CD4+ T cells from blood. This clonotype originated in a man aged 25-40 years with type 1 diabetes. The J gene is TRBJ1-2, the V gene TRBV5-4; possibly TRBD1 for D (6 bases). The CDR3 region has the DNA TGTGCCAGCAGCTCGACAGGACGGTATGGCTACACCTTC. Protein sequence: CASSSTGRYGYTF.